The 5 T cell receptor beta chains given below trace back to one sample, sequenced in a study of T cell responses to AZD1222 COVID-19 vaccine. Clones were read by immunoSEQ multiplex PCR, and TCRdb kept only the in-frame ones, dropping some. The table records some 140,000 clones, over 85% of them present only once. This material consisted of peripheral blood, taken on day 0 of AZD1222 vaccination. Every receptor here comes from an adult in good health.

This chain connects TRBV28 to TRBJ2-7; TRBD2 matches at 11 bases. The ends lost 7 bases at V and 1 base at J; junction bases unmatched: 9. Germline V gene lookup returns CDR1 MDHEN and CDR2 SYDVKM. The CDR3 covers 16 residues. CDR3 in amino acids: CASKPAGTSGSYEQYF. The CDR3 nucleotides are TGTGCCAGCAAGCCCGCCGGGACTAGCGGATCCTACGAGCAGTACTTC. Variable domain in full (rest from reference TRBV28 and TRBJ2-7): DVKVTQSSRYLVKRTGEKVFLECVQDMDHENMFWYRQDPGLGLRLIYFSYDVKMKEKGDIPEGYSVSREKKERFSLILESASTNQTSMYLCASKPAGTSGSYEQYFGPGTRLTVT.

A single count supports this clone. This chain joins TRBV7-6 and TRBJ1-6, with 11 bases fitting TRBD1. CDR3 length: 16 residues. V shed 2 bases and J 6 bases; nucleotides not matched to a gene: 3. The germline V gene has CDR1 SGHVS and CDR2 FNYEAQ. In nucleotides, the CDR3 is TGTGCCAGCAGCTTATACGGGACAGGGGGTAATTCACCCCTCCACTTT. Its translation: CASSLYGTGGNSPLHF.

This chain joins TRBV19 and TRBJ2-3; D may be TRBD2 (5 bases). Germline V CDR1 and CDR2: LNHDA, SQIVND (reference sequence). Trimming removed 6 bases from V and 0 bases from J, with 19 bases in between. The CDR3 spans 17 residues. CDR3 sequence (DNA): TGTGCCAGTAGGAAAACCCCCACCGACTATAGCACAGATACGCAGTATTTT. Protein sequence: CASRKTPTDYSTDTQYF.

V gene TRBV9 combines with J gene TRBJ1-6, with D possibly TRBD1 on 6 matching bases. Germline V gene data show CDR1 as SGDLS and CDR2 as YYNGEE. V was shortened by 0 bases and J by 5 bases, with 15 bases between the two germline ends. The CDR3 consists of 17 residues. The CDR3 coding sequence is TGTGCCAGCAGCGTAGGAAGGGGGTTTTCGGATAATTCACCCCTCCACTTT. Its translation is CASSVGRGFSDNSPLHF.

CDR3 nucleotides: TGTGCCAGCTCACCAATCCGGGTTTTGGAGCAGTACTTC. Amino acids: CASSPIRVLEQYF. The chain joins TRBV18 to TRBJ2-7; D ambiguous. The CDR3 is made up of 13 amino acids. Germline CDR1 and CDR2: KGHSH and LQKENI. With 2 bases removed from V and 7 bases from J, the gap between germline ends came to 12 bases.